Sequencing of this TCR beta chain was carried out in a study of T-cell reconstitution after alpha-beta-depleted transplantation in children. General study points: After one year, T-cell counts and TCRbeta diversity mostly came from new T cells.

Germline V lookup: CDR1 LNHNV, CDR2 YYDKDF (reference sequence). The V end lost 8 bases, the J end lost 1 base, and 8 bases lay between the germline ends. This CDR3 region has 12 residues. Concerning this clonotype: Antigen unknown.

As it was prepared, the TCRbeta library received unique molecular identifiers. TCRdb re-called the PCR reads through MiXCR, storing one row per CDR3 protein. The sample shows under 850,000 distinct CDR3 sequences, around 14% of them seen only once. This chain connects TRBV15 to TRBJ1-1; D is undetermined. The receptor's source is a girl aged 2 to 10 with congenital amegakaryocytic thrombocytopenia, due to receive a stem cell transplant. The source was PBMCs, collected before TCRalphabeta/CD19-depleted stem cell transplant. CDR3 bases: TGTGCCACCGGTCAGGAGAACACTGAAGCTTTCTTT. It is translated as CATGQENTEAFF.